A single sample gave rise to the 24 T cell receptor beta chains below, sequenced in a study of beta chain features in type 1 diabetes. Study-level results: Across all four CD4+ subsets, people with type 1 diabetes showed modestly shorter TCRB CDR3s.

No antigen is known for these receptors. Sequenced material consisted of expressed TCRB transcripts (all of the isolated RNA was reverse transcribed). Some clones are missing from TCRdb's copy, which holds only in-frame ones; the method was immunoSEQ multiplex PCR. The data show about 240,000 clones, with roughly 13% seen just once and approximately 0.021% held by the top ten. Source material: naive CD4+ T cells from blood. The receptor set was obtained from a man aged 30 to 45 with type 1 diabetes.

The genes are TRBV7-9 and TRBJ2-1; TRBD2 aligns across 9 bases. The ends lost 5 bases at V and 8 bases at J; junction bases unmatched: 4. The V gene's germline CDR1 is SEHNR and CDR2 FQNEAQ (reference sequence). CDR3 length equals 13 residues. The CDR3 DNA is TGTGCCAGCAGCCTTAGCGGGGGATATGAGCAGTTCTTC. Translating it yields CASSLSGGYEQFF.

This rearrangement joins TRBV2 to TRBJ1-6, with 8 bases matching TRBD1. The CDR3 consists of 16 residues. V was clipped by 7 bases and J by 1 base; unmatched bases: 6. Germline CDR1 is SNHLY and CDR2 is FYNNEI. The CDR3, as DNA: TGTGCCAGCACTGTTGACAGGGGATCCTATAATTCACCCCTCCACTTT. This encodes CASTVDRGSYNSPLHF.

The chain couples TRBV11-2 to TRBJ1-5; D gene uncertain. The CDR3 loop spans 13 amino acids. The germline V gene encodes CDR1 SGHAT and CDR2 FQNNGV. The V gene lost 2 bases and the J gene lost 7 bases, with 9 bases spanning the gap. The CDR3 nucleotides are TGTGCCAGCAGCTTATCAGGATACCAGCCCCAGCATTTT. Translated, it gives CASSLSGYQPQHF.

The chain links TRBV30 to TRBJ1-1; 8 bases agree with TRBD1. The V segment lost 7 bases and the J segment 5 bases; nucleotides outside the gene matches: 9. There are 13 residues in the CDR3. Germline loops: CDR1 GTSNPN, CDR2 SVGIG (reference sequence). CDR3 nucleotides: TGTGCCTACTCGACAGGGGTGGGGACTGAAGCTTTCTTT. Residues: CAYSTGVGTEAFF.

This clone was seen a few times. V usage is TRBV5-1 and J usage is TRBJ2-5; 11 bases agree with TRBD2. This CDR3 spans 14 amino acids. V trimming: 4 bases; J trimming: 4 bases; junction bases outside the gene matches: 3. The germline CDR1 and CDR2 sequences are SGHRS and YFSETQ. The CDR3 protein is CASSGGTSGETQYF. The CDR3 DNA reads TGCGCCAGCAGCGGAGGGACTAGCGGAGAGACCCAGTACTTC.

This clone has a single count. This CDR3 reads CASSWTSEIDTQYF. The CDR3 DNA follows: TGCGCCAGCTCGTGGACTTCAGAAATTGATACGCAGTATTTT. The chain joins TRBV5-1 to TRBJ2-3, with D possibly being TRBD2 (5 bases). The CDR3 contains 14 residues. The V gene's germline CDR1 is SGHRS and CDR2 YFSETQ. V lost 7 bases to trimming and J lost 6 bases, with 18 bases between them.

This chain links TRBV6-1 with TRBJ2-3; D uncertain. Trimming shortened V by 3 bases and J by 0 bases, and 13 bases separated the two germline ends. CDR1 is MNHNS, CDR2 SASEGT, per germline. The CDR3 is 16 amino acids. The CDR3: CASSDLIKLSTDTQYF. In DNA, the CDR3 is TGTGCCAGCAGTGACCTGATCAAACTTAGCACAGATACGCAGTATTTT.

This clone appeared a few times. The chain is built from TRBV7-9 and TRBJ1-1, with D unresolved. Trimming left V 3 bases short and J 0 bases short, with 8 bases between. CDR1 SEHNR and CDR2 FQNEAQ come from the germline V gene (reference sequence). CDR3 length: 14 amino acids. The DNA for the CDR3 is TGTGCCAGCAGCTTCGAGTCGGTGAACACTGAAGCTTTCTTT. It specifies CASSFESVNTEAFF.

This CDR3 reads CASSRPGAGGYEQYF. The CDR3 DNA reads as TGTGCCAGCAGCCGACCGGGGGCGGGGGGCTACGAGCAGTACTTC. This chain links TRBV7-2 with TRBJ2-7; TRBD2 agrees at 8 bases. Per the germline V gene, CDR1 is SGHTA and CDR2 is FQGNSA. V lost 5 bases and J lost 3; bases outside the gene matches: 9. The CDR3 runs 15 residues.

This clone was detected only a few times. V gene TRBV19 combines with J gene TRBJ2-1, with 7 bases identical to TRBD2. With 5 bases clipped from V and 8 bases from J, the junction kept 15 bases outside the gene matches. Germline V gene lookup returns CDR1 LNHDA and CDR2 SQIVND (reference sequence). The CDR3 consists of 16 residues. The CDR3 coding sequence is TGTGCCAGTAGTCCCTACGGTGCGGGAGCCATCGATGAGCAGTTCTTC. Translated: CASSPYGAGAIDEQFF.

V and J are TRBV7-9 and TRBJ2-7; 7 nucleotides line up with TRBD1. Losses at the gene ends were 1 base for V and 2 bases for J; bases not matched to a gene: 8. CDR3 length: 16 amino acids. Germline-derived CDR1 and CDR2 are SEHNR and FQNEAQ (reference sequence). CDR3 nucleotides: TGTGCCAGCAGCTTAGTCCAAGGGGGCGTACCCTACGAGCAGTACTTC. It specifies CASSLVQGGVPYEQYF.

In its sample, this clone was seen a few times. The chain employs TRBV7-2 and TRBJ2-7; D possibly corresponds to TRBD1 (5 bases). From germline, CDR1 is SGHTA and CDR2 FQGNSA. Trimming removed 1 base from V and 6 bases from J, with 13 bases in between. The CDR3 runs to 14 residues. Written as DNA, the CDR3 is TGTGCCAGCAGCTTAGGACCGCAGGGCAGCGAGCAGTACTTC. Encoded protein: CASSLGPQGSEQYF.

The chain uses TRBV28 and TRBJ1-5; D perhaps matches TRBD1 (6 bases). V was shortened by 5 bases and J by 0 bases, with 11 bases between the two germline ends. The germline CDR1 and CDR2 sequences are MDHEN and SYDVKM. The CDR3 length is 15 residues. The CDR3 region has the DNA TGTGCCAGCAGTCGGGACATCGATAGCAATCAGCCCCAGCATTTT. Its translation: CASSRDIDSNQPQHF.

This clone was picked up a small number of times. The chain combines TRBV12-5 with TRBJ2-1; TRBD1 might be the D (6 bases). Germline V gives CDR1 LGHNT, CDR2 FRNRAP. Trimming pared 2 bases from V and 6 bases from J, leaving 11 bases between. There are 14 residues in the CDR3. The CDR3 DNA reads TGTGCTAGTGGTTTGATACAGGGTAGCAATGAGCAGTTCTTC. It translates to CASGLIQGSNEQFF.

The CDR3 DNA reads TGTGCCAGCAACCGGCAGGGAGGACAAGCTTTCTTT. Translating gives CASNRQGGQAFF. The rearrangement uses TRBV5-6 and TRBJ1-1, with D possibly matching TRBD1 (5 bases). Germline CDR1 reads SGHDT; CDR2 reads YYEEEE. There are 12 residues in the CDR3. The V end was cut by 6 bases, the J end by 9 bases, with 15 bases between.

The CDR3 is CASSATGTGGRSEQYF. CDR3 DNA sequence: TGTGCCAGCAGTGCAACCGGGACAGGGGGTAGGAGCGAGCAGTACTTC. The chain has TRBV6-1 and TRBJ2-7, with 11 bases fitting TRBD1. With 4 bases clipped from V and 6 bases from J, the junction kept 11 bases outside the gene matches. Per the germline V gene, CDR1 is MNHNS and CDR2 is SASEGT. This CDR3 has 16 residues.

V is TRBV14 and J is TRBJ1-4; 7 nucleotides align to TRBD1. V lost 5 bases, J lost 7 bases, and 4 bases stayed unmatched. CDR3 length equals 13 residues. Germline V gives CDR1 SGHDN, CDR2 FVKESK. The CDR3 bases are TGTGCCAGCAGCTTAGGGGGCCGTGAAAAACTGTTTTTT. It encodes CASSLGGREKLFF.

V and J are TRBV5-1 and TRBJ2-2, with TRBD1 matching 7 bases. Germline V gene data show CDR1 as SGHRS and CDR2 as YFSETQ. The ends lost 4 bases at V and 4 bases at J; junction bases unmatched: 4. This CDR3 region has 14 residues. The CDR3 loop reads CASSGDSGTGELFF. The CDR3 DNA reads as TGCGCCAGCAGCGGGGACAGCGGCACCGGGGAGCTGTTTTTT.

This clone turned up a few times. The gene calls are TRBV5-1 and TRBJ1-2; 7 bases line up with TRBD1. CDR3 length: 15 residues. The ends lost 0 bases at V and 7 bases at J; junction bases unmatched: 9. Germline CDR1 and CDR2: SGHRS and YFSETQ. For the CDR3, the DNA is TGCGCCAGCAGCTTGGAAACAGGGGCGATTGGTGGCTACACCTTC. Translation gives CASSLETGAIGGYTF.

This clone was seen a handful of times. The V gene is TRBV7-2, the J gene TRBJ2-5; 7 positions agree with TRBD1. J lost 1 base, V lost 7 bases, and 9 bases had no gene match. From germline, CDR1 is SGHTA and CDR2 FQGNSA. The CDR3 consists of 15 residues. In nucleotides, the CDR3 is TGTGCCAGCAACAACCGACAGGGCCCCCAAGAGACCCAGTACTTC. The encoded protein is CASNNRQGPQETQYF.

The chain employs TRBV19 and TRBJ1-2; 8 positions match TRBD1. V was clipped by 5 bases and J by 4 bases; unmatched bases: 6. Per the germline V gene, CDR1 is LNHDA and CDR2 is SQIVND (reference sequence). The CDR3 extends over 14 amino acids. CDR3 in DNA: TGTGCCAGTAGTCCCAGGGGGCAAGGCTATGGCTACACCTTC. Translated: CASSPRGQGYGYTF. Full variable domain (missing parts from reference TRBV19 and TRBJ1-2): DGGITQSPKYLFRKEGQNVTLSCEQNLNHDAMYWYRQDPGQGLRLIYYSQIVNDFQKGDIAEGYSVSREKKESFPLTVTSAQKNPTAFYLCASSPRGQGYGYTFGSGTRLTVV.

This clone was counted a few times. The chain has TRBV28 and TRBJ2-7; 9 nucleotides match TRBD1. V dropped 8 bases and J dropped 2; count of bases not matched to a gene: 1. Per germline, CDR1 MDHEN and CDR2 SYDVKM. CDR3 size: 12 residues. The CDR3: CASGQGTYEQYF. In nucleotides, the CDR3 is TGTGCCAGCGGACAGGGGACCTACGAGCAGTACTTC.

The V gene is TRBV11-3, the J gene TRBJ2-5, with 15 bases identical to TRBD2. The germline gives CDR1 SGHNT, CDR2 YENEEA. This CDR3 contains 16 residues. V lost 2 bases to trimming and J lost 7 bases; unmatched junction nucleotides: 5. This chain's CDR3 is CASSLRTSGGAGTQYF. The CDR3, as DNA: TGTGCCAGCAGCTTAAGGACTAGCGGGGGGGCAGGGACCCAGTACTTC.

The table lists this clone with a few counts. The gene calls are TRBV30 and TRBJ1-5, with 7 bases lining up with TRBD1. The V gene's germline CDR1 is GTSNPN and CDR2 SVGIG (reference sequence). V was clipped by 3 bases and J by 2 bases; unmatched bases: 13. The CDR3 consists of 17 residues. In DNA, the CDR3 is TGTGCCTGGAGCACCCGACAGGGTTCTTCCCGCAATCAGCCCCAGCATTTT. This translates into CAWSTRQGSSRNQPQHF.